These T cell receptor beta chains were read from a single sample in a study of control samples from healthy donors and cancer patients. The table came from immunoSEQ multiplex PCR; TCRdb's copy has only in-frame clones and leaves some out. The sample records approximately 68,000 clones, approximately 86% being singletons. Sequenced material: blood. These receptors were obtained from a man aged 55 to 70 in good health. The CDR3 runs from the conserved cysteine through the conserved F or W. D genes are given only for firm matches. Only some rows state a clone size, as once, few, many or a class for expanded clones.

J,D,V,size,CDR3,DNA
TRBJ2-2,TRBD2,TRBV6-2/TRBV6-3,-,CASSATPRTSGNPGELFF,TGTGCCAGCAGTGCGACACCACGGACTAGCGGGAACCCCGGGGAGCTGTTTTTT
TRBJ1-1,-,TRBV28,-,CASSLIGSTEAFF,TGTGCCAGCAGTTTAATTGGGTCCACTGAAGCTTTCTTT
TRBJ2-2,-,TRBV28,-,CASRGTGELFF,TGTGCCAGTAGGGGCACCGGGGAGCTGTTTTTT
TRBJ2-7,-,TRBV5-5,-,CASSFEPAGEQYF,TGTGCCAGCAGCTTTGAGCCGGCGGGCGAGCAGTACTTC
TRBJ1-1,-,TRBV6-5,-,CASSPLGGREAFF,TGTGCCAGCAGTCCCTTGGGGGGGAGGGAAGCTTTCTTT
TRBJ1-5,-,TRBV18,-,CASSPGLSQPQHF,TGTGCCAGCTCACCAGGGCTCAGTCAGCCCCAGCATTTT
TRBJ2-7,-,TRBV19,-,CASSMKILETTNSYEQYF,TGTGCCAGTAGTATGAAGATTCTGGAGACAACAAACTCCTACGAGCAGTACTTC
TRBJ2-1,-,TRBV19,once,CASSIEAGLRNEQFF,TGTGCCAGTAGTATAGAGGCTGGGCTTCGGAATGAGCAGTTCTTC
TRBJ2-2,TRBD2,TRBV27,-,CASRKREINTGELFF,TGTGCCAGCAGAAAGCGGGAGATAAACACCGGGGAGCTGTTTTTT
TRBJ2-5,TRBD2,TRBV7-2,-,CASSLVSLAGAVEETQYF,TGTGCCAGCAGCTTAGTTTCACTAGCGGGAGCGGTGGAAGAGACCCAGTACTTC
TRBJ2-1,-,TRBV9,-,CASSPRTVNNEQFF,TGTGCCAGCAGCCCTAGGACAGTTAACAATGAGCAGTTCTTC
TRBJ1-4,-,TRBV2,-,CASSEAGGNEKLFF,TGTGCCAGCAGTGAAGCGGGGGGGAATGAAAAACTGTTTTTT
TRBJ2-7,-,TRBV6-6,-,CASRQFRDGYEQYF,TGTGCCAGCAGACAATTCCGAGACGGCTACGAGCAGTACTTC
TRBJ2-7,-,TRBV5-6,-,CASSLAMYGGSYEQYF,TGTGCCAGCAGCTTGGCTATGTACGGGGGATCCTACGAGCAGTACTTC
TRBJ2-4,-,TRBV3-1/TRBV3-2,-,CASSQVGGRSNIQYF,TGTGCCAGCAGCCAAGTTGGGGGGCGATCGAACATTCAGTACTTC
TRBJ1-1,-,TRBV5-4,-,CASSLGTEGGTEAFF,TGTGCCAGCAGCTTAGGGACTGAAGGTGGCACTGAAGCTTTCTTT
TRBJ1-3,-,TRBV4-3,-,CASSQAVDSGNTIYF,TGCGCCAGCAGCCAGGCAGTAGACTCTGGAAACACCATATATTTT
TRBJ2-1,TRBD1,TRBV10-2,-,CASRPQWRTGGYNEQFF,TGCGCCAGCAGACCCCAGTGGAGGACAGGGGGCTACAATGAGCAGTTCTTC
TRBJ1-1,-,TRBV5-1,-,CASRRESMNTEAFF,TGCGCCAGCCGACGGGAATCGATGAACACTGAAGCTTTCTTT
TRBJ2-7,TRBD1,TRBV5-6,-,CASSLLQGTYEQYF,TGTGCCAGCAGCCTGTTACAGGGGACCTACGAGCAGTACTTC
TRBJ2-2,-,TRBV4-3,-,CASSQDPGRAGSGELFF,TGCGCCAGCAGCCAAGATCCTGGCAGGGCCGGGTCCGGGGAGCTGTTTTTT
TRBJ2-5,TRBD1,TRBV18,-,CASSPSGRGETQYF,TGTGCCAGCTCACCATCGGGCAGGGGGGAGACCCAGTACTTC
TRBJ2-3,-,TRBV7-2,-,CASSLRYQWSSTDTQYF,TGTGCCAGCAGCTTAAGGTACCAGTGGTCTAGCACAGATACGCAGTATTTT
TRBJ1-6,-,TRBV15,-,CATSRAIRGSDSPLHF,TGTGCCACCAGCAGAGCCATAAGGGGCAGTGATTCACCCCTCCACTTT
TRBJ1-1,-,TRBV2,-,CARGQFMNTEAFF,TGTGCCAGAGGACAATTCATGAACACTGAAGCTTTCTTT
TRBJ2-2,-,TRBV5-1,-,CASSRVQENTGELFF,TGCGCCAGCAGCCGAGTCCAGGAGAACACCGGGGAGCTGTTTTTT
TRBJ1-2,-,TRBV7-8,-,CASSGWGDSNGYTF,TGTGCCAGCAGCGGATGGGGGGATTCAAATGGCTACACCTTC
TRBJ2-3,-,TRBV30,-,CAWSVRRGDTQYF,TGTGCCTGGAGCGTCAGGAGGGGGGATACGCAGTATTTT
TRBJ2-1,TRBD2,TRBV29-1,-,CSVVLREGLVNEQFF,TGCAGCGTTGTCTTGCGGGAGGGCCTGGTCAATGAGCAGTTCTTC
TRBJ1-5,-,TRBV19,-,CASSTAVGGSNQPQHF,TGTGCCAGTAGTACGGCAGTCGGAGGGTCCAATCAGCCCCAGCATTTT
TRBJ2-7,TRBD1,TRBV15,-,CATSRAGTGVYEQYF,TGTGCCACCAGCAGAGCGGGGACAGGGGTCTACGAGCAGTACTTC
TRBJ2-2,-,TRBV24-1,few,CATSELTTGELFF,TGTGCCACCAGTGAACTCACCACCGGGGAGCTGTTTTTT